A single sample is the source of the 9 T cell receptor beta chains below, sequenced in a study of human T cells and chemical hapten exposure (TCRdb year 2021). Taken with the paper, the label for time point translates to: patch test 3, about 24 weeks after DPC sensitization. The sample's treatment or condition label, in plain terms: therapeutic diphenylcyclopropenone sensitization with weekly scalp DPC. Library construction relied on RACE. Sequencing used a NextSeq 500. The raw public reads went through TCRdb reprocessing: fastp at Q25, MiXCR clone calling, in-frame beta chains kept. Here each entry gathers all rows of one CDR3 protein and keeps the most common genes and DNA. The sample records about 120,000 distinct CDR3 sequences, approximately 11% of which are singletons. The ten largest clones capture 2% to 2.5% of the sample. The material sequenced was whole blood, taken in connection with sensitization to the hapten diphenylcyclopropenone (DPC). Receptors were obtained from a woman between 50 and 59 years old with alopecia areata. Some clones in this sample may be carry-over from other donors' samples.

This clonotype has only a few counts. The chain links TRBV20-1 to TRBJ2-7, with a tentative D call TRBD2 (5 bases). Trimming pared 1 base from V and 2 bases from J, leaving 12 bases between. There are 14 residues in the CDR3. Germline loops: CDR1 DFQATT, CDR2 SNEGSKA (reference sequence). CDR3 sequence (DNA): TGCAGTGCTAGAGGAGGGCATTCTCCCTACGAGCAGTACTTC. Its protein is CSARGGHSPYEQYF.

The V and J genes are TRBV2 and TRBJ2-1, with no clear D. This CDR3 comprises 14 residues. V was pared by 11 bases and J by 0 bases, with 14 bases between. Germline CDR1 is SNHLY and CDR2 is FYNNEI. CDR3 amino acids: CARRLESSYNEQFF. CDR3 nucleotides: TGTGCCCGTCGGCTGGAAAGCTCCTACAATGAGCAGTTCTTC.

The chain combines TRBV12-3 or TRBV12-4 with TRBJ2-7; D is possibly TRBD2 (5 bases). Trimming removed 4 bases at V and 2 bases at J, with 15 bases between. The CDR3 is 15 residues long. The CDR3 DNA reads TGTGCCAGCAGTTCTCCCCCTCCGGGAACCTACGAGCAGTACTTC. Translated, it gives CASSSPPPGTYEQYF.

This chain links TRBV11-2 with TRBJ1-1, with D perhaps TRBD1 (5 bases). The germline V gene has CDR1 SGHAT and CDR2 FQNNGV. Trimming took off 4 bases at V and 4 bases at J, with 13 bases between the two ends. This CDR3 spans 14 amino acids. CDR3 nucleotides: TGTGCCAGCAGCTCGGGGACTTACGCCACTGAAGCTTTCTTT. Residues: CASSSGTYATEAFF.

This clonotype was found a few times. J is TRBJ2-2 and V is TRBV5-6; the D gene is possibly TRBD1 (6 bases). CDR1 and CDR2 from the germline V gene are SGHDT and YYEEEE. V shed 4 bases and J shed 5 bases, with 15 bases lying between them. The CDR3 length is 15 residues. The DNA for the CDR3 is TGTGCCAGCAGCCAGGGGACACCGGGGACCGGGGAGCTGTTTTTT. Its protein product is CASSQGTPGTGELFF.

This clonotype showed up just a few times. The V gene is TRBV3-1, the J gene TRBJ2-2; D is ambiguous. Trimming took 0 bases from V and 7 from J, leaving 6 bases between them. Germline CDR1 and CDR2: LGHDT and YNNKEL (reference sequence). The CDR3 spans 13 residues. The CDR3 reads CASSQEPGGELFF. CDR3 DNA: TGTGCCAGCAGCCAAGAGCCAGGCGGGGAGCTGTTTTTT.

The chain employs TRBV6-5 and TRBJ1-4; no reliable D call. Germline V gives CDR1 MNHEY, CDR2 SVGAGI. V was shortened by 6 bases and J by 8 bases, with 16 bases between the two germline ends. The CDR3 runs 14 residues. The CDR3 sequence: CASRSLGFQEKLFF. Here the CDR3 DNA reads TGTGCCAGCAGATCCTTGGGTTTTCAGGAAAAACTGTTTTTT.

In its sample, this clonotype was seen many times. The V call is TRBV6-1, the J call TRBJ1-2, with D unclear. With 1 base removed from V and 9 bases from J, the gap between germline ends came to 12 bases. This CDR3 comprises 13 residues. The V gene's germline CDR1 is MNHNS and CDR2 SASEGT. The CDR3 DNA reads TGTGCCAGCAGTGAAGGGTATCAACGACGCTACACCTTC. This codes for CASSEGYQRRYTF.

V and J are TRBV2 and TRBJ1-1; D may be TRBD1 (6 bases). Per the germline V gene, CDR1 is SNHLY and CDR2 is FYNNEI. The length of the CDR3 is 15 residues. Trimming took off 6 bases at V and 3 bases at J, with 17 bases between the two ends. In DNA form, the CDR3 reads TGTGCCAGCAGCGAAAGGAACAGGGCGGACACTGAAGCTTTCTTT. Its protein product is CASSERNRADTEAFF.